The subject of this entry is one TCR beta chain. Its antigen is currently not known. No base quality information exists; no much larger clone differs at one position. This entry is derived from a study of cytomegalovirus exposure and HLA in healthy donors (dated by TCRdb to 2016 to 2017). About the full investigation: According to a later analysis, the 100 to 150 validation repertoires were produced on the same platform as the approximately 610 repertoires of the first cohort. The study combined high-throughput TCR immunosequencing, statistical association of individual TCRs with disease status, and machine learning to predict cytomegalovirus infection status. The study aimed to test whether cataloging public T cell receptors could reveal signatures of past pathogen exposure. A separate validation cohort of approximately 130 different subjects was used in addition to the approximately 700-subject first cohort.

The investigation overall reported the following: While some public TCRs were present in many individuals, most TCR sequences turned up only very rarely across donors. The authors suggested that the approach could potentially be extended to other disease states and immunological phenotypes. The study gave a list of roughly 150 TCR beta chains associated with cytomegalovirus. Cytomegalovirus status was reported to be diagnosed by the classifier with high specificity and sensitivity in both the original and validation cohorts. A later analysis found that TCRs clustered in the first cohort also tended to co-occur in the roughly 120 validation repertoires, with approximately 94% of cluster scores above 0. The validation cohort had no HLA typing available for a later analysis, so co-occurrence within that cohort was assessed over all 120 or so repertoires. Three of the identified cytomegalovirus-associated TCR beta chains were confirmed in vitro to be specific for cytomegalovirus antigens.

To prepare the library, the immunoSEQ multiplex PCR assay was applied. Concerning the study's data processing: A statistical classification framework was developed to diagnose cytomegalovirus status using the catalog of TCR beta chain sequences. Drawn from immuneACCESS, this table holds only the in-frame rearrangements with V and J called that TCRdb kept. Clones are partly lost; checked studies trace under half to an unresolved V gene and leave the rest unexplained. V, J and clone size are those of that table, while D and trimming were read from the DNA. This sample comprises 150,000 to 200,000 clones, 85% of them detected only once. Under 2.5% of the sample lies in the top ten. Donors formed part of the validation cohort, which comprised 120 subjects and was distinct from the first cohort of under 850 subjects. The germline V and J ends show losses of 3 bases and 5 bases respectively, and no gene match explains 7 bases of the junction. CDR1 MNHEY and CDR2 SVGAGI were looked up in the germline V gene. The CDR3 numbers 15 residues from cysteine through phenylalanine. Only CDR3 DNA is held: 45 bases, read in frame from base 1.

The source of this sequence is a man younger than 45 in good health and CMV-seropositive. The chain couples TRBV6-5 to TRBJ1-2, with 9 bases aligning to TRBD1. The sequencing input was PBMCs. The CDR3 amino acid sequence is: CASSYGDRVRYGYTF. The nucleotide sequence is TGTGCCAGCAGTTATGGGGACAGGGTACGGTATGGCTACACCTTC.